These T cell receptor beta chains were read from a single sample in a study of cytomegalovirus exposure and HLA in healthy donors. Using immunoSEQ multiplex PCR, the repertoire was profiled, and TCRdb retains in-frame clones only, with some absent. The sample lists around 99,000 clones, about 74% seen once, with 14% in the top ten. The specimen was PBMCs. The receptors shown here come from a woman in her forties in good health and CMV-seropositive. Both conserved end residues are part of each CDR3. D genes are given only for firm matches.

>TRBJ2-5|TRBV2|NA
CASNSLNTQYF
>TRBJ1-3|TRBV5-6|NA
CASSSPGNTIYF
>TRBJ1-4|TRBV10-3|NA
CAISSFAGENEKLFF
>TRBJ1-5|TRBV6-5|NA
CASSPGTGFGQPQHF
>TRBJ2-2|TRBV5-1|NA
CASRSGNTGELFF
>TRBJ1-2|TRBV29-1|NA
CPPDYGYTF
>TRBJ2-1|TRBV5-6|TRBD1
CASSTLRQGADNEQFF
>TRBJ1-6|TRBV2|NA
CASSETGQYNSPLHF
>TRBJ2-3|TRBV4-3|NA
CASSQGLADTQYF
>TRBJ1-4|TRBV28|NA
CASSSTGANEKLFF
>TRBJ1-2|TRBV5-4|TRBD1
CASSLAGRTGNGYTF
>TRBJ2-7|TRBV2|NA
CASRSWYEQYF
>TRBJ1-4|TRBV2|NA
CASRTDLTTNEKLFF
>TRBJ2-2|TRBV6-1|TRBD1
CASSLRTGSGELFF
>TRBJ2-7|TRBV7-2|NA
CASSPPNSYEQYF
>TRBJ1-4|TRBV4-2|NA
CASSQDGGRGEEKLFF
>TRBJ2-3|TRBV4-3|TRBD2
CASSHSPGLAGLDTQYF
>TRBJ1-1|TRBV30|NA
CAWSRGRGTEAFF
>TRBJ1-2|TRBV27|NA
CASSPSGQMGGYTF
>TRBJ2-2|TRBV5-1|NA
CASSQGLLNTGELFF
>TRBJ1-5|TRBV6-5|NA
CASSSPQGYSNQPQHF
>TRBJ1-2|TRBV6-5|NA
CASSWDGSYGYTF
>TRBJ2-5|TRBV9|NA
CASSPQVMETQYF
>TRBJ1-5|TRBV2|NA
CASSWTENQPQHF
>TRBJ2-5|TRBV6-1|TRBD2
CASSETLTSGAETQYF
>TRBJ1-4|TRBV9|TRBD1
CASSGQGAGEKLFF
>TRBJ1-1|TRBV30|NA
CAGGGLANTEAFF
>TRBJ1-3|TRBV19|TRBD1
CASSTSPGTGTLSGNTIYF
>TRBJ1-3|TRBV6-6|NA
CASSYIGGGDTIYF
>TRBJ2-2|TRBV15|TRBD2
CATSRDIGLAGRKGGELFF
>TRBJ1-1|TRBV5-4|NA
CASSTPRGNTEAFF
>TRBJ1-1|TRBV18|NA
CASSPESLRLAFF
>TRBJ1-1|TRBV7-3|TRBD1
CASSPGQGNAEAFF
>TRBJ2-2|TRBV5-1|NA
CASNPTRGEAGELFF
>TRBJ1-2|TRBV4-3|NA
CASSQERGFYGYTF
>TRBJ2-5|TRBV28|NA
CASSLWTVGETQYF
>TRBJ1-1|TRBV7-9|NA
CASSLIESLAEAFF
>TRBJ2-7|TRBV7-2|TRBD2
CASSPRGGVYEQYF
>TRBJ1-2|TRBV6-5|NA
CASSPGDYGYTF
>TRBJ2-5|TRBV30|TRBD2
CAWTGGGETQYF
>TRBJ2-6|TRBV7-2|NA
CASSPLVGANVLTF
>TRBJ1-2|TRBV30|NA
CAWSGGLHYGYTF
>TRBJ2-5|TRBV5-1|NA
CASSRDPSEETQYF
>TRBJ1-5|TRBV28|NA
CASELGAGQPQHF
>TRBJ2-5|TRBV5-1|TRBD2
CASSQIAGQETQYF